This TCR beta chain was observed in a study of shared clonotypes between healthy human individuals. General observations from the study: Investigators expected sequencing depth to affect clonotype sharing among donors. Researchers sampled only blood; tissue repertoires likely differ.

Running of the assay took place at deep level. Every subset's genomic DNA went evenly onto several immunoSEQ plates. Produced via immunoSEQ multiplex PCR; TCRdb's table is partial and in-frame only. The sample shows about 470,000 clones, 75% to 85% of them seen only once. With V trimmed by 5 bases and J by 5 bases, 6 bases remained unmatched. Germline CDR1 reads SGHVS; CDR2 reads FNYEAQ. This CDR3 comprises 15 residues. Concerning this clone: Its antigen is unknown.

This clonotype was sampled from a middle-aged woman in good health. Some clones in this sample may be carry-over from other donors' samples. The chain uses TRBV7-6 and TRBJ2-5; 12 nucleotides agree with TRBD2. The sample taken for sequencing was PBMCs. The CDR3 protein is CASSPSGRDGETQYF. CDR3 bases: TGTGCCAGCAGCCCTAGCGGGAGGGATGGGGAGACCCAGTACTTC.